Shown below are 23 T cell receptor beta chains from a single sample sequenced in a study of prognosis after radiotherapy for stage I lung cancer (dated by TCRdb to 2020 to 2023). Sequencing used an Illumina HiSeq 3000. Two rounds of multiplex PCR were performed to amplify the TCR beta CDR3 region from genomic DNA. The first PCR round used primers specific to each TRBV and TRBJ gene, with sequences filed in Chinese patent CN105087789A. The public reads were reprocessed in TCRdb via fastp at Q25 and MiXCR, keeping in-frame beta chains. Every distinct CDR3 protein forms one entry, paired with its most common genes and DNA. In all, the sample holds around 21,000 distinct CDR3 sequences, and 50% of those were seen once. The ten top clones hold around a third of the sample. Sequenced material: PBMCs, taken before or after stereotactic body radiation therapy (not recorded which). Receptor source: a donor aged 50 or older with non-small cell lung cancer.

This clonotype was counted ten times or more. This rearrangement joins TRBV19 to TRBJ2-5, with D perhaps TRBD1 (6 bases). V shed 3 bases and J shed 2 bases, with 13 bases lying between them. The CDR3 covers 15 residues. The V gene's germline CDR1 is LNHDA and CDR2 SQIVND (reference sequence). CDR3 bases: TGTGCCAGTAGTATGCAGGGGCGAGGTCAAGAGACCCAGTACTTC. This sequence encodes CASSMQGRGQETQYF.

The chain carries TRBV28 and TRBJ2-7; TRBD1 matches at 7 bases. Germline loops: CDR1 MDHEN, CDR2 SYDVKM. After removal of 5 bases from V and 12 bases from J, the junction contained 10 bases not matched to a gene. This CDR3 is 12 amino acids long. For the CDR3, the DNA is TGTGCCAGCAGTATCCCCGGGACAGTTGGGTACTTC. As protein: CASSIPGTVGYF.

The CDR3 nucleotides read TGTGCCAGCAGTCTACAGGGGCTGGGCACAGATACGCAGTATTTT. This codes for CASSLQGLGTDTQYF. The chain employs TRBV6-2 or TRBV6-3 and TRBJ2-3, with 7 bases that match TRBD1. This CDR3 comprises 15 residues. Germline values: CDR1 MNHEY, CDR2 SVGEGT. Trimming at V came to 5 bases and at J to 1 base, leaving 6 bases not matched to a gene.

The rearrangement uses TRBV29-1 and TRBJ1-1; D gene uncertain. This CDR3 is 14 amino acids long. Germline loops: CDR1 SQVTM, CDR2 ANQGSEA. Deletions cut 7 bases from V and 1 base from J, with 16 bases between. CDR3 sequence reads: CSATEGQANTEAFF. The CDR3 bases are TGCAGCGCCACCGAAGGCCAGGCGAACACTGAAGCTTTCTTT.

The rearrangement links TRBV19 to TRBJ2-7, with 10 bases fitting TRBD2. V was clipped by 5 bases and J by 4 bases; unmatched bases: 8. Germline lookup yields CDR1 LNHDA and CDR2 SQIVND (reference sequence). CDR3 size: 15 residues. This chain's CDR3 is CASSESGRVPYEQYF. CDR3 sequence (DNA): TGTGCCAGTAGTGAGAGCGGGAGGGTACCTTACGAGCAGTACTTC.

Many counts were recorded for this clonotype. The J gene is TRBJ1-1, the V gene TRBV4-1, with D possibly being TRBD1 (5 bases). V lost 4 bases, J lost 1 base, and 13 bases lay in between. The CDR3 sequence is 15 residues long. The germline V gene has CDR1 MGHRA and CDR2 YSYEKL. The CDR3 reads CASSRPGARNTEAFF. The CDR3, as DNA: TGCGCCAGCAGCCGTCCCGGGGCGAGGAACACTGAAGCTTTCTTT.

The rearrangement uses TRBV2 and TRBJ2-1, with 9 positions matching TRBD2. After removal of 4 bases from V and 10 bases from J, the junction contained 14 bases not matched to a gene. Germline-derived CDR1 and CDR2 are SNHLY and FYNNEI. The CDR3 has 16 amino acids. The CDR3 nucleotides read TGTGCCAGCAGTGCGATAGCGGGAGTTCCATTTTGGGAGCAGTTCTTC. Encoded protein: CASSAIAGVPFWEQFF.

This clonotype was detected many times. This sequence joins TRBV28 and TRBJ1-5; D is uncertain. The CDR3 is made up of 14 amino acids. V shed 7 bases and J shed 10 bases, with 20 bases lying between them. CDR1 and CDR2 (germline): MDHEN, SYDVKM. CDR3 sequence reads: CASNPSRRSAPQHF. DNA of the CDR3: TGTGCCAGCAACCCTTCCCGACGTTCAGCTCCCCAGCATTTT.

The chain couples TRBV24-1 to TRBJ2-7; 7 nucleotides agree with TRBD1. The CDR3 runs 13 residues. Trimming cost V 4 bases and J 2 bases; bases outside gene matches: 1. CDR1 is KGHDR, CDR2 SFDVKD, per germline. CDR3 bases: TGTGCCACCAGTGAGACAGGGACCTACGAGCAGTACTTC. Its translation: CATSETGTYEQYF.

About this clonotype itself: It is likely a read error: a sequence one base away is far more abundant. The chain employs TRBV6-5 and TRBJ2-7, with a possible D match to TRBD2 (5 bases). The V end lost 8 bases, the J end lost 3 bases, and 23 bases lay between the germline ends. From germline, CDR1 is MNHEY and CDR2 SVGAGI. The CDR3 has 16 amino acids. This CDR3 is CASSRPGKRLDYEQYF. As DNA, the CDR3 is TGTGCCAGCTCTCGTCCCGGGAAACGTCTTGACTACGAGCAGTACTTC.

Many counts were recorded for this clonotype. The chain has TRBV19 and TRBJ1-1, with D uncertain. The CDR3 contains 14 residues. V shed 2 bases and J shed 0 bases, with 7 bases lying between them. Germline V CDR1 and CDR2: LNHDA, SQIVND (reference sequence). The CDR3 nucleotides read TGTGCCAGTAGTATAAACGGAATGAACACTGAAGCTTTCTTT. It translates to CASSINGMNTEAFF.

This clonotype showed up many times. CDR3 DNA: TGCAGTGCTAGATTTAGCACCACCTCCTACGAGCAGTACTTC. It specifies CSARFSTTSYEQYF. J is TRBJ2-7 and V is TRBV20-1; no definite D call. CDR3 length: 14 amino acids. Germline loops: CDR1 DFQATT, CDR2 SNEGSKA (reference sequence). V dropped 2 bases and J dropped 0 bases, with 11 bases sitting between them.

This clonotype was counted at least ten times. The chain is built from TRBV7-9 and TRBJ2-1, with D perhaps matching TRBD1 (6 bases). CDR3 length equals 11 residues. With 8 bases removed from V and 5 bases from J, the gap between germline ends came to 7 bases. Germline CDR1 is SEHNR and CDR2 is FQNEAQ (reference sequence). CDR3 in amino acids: CASDRNNEQFF. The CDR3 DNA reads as TGTGCCAGCGACAGGAACAATGAGCAGTTCTTC.

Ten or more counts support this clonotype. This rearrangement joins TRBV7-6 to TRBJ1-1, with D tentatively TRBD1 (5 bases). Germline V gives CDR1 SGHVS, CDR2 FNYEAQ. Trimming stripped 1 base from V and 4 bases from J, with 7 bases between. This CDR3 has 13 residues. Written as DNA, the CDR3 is TGTGCCAGCAGCTTAGGGGGGTTCACTGAAGCTTTCTTT. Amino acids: CASSLGGFTEAFF.

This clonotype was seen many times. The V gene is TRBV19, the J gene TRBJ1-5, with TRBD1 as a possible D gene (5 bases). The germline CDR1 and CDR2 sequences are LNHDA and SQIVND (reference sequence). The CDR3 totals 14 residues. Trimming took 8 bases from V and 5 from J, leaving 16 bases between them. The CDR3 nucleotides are TGTGCCAGTTCCGAGCAGGGCAGGGATCAGCCCCAGCATTTT. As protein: CASSEQGRDQPQHF.

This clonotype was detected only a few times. CDR3 nucleotide sequence: TGTGCCAGCAGTTACGTCCTCTCCACCGGGGAGCTGTTTTTT. Translating it yields CASSYVLSTGELFF. This chain uses TRBV6-2 or TRBV6-3 with TRBJ2-2; D ambiguous. Germline assignment: CDR1 MNHEY and CDR2 SVGEGT. V gave up 2 bases and J gave up 4 bases, with 8 bases separating them. The CDR3 sequence is 14 residues long.

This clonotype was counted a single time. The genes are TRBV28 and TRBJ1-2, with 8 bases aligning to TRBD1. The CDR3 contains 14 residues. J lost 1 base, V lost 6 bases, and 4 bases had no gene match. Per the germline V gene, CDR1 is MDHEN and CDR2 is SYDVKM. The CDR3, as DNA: TGTGCCAGCAGGCGGACAGGGAGTAACTATGGCTACACCTTC. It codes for CASRRTGSNYGYTF.

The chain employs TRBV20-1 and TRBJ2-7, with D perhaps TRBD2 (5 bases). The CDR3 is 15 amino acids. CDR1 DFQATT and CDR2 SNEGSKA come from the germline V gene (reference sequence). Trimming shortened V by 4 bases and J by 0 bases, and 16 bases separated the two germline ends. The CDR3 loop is CSAIAPSWSSYEQYF. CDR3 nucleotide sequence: TGCAGTGCTATAGCCCCTAGCTGGAGCTCCTACGAGCAGTACTTC.

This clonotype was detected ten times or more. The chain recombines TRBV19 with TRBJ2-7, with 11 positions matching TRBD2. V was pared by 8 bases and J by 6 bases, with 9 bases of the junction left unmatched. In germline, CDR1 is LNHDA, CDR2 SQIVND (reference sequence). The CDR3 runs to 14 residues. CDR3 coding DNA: TGTGCCAGTTCGACTAGCGGGATAACCGGCGAGCAGTACTTC. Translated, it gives CASSTSGITGEQYF.

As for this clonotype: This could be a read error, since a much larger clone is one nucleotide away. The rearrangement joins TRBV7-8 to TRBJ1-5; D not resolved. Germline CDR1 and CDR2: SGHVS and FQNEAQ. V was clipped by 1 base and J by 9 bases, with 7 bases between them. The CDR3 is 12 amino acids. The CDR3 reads CASSLVGRPQHF. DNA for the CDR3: TGTGCCAGCAGCTTAGTGGGGAGGCCCCAGCATTTT. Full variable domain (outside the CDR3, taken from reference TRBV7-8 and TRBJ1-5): GAGVSQSPRYKVAKRGQDVALRCDPISGHVSLFWYQQALGQGPEFLTYFQNEAQLDKSGLPSDRFFAERPEGSVSTLKIQRTQQEDSAVYLCASSLVGRPQHFGDGTRLSIL.

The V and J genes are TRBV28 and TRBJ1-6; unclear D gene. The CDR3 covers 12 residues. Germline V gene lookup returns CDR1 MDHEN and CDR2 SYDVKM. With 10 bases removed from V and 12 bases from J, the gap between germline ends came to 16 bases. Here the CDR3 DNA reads TGTGCCATCAGCGCTGTGCGCCGACCCCTCCACTTT. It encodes CAISAVRRPLHF.

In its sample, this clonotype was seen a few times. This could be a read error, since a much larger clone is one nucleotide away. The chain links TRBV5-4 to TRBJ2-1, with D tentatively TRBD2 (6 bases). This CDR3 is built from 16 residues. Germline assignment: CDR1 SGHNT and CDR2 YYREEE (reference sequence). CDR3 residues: CASSLSGYSSYSEQFF. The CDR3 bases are TGTGCCAGCAGCTTAAGCGGGTACAGCTCCTACAGTGAGCAGTTCTTC.

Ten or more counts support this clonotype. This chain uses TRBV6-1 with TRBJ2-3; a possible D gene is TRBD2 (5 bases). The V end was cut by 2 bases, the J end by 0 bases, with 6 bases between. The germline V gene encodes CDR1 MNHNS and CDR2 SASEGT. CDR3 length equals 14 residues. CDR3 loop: CASSERTSTDTQYF. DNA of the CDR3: TGTGCCAGCAGTGAAAGGACTAGCACAGATACGCAGTATTTT.